The clone carrying this TCR beta chain was counted at least ten times. The controls, all healthy individuals, were blood bank volunteers in Maryland, USA. The sample comes from a study of neurological immune-mediated disorders. The authors made cDNA by 5'RACE with 10-nucleotide random UMIs. TCRdb passed the 5' RACE reads through MiXCR, listing each CDR3 protein once. In the table there are 30,000 to 40,000 distinct CDR3 sequences, roughly 7% of which are singletons. V was clipped by 3 bases and J by 6 bases; unmatched bases: 5. Looked up from germline, CDR1 is KGHDR and CDR2 is SFDVKD. CDR3 length: 15 amino acids.

V usage is TRBV24-1 and J usage is TRBJ1-2; 11 positions agree with TRBD1. The TCR comes from a woman in her thirties or forties in good health. Sequencing used PBMCs. The CDR3 nucleotides are TGTGCCACCAGTGATCCTCCGGGACAGGGGGATGGCTACACCTTC. This encodes CATSDPPGQGDGYTF.